This T cell receptor (beta chain) was captured in a study of blood T cell repertoires in COVID-19. Study-wide context: T cells, B-cell-depleted T cells, or PBMCs supplied cDNA or gDNA.

In the study's own analysis: Amplifying reference gene primers gave estimates of nucleated cell counts. The repertoire was sequenced with immunoSEQ multiplex PCR; TCRdb's copy has only in-frame clones and lacks some. The V and J calls and the clone size are those of that table, but D and trimming were determined from the DNA. The data hold 250,000 to 300,000 clones, with 85% to 90% observed a single time. The CDR3 covers 13 residues. Trimming cost V 4 bases and J 5 bases, with 11 bases left between them. CDR1 SGHAT and CDR2 FQNNGV come from the germline V gene. The TCR originated in a woman in her twenties or thirties with COVID-19, enrolled during active disease. Sample: peripheral blood. The genes are TRBV11-2 and TRBJ1-1; D ambiguous. The CDR3 is CASSYDLGTEAFF. The CDR3 DNA is TGTGCCAGCAGCTATGACTTAGGAACTGAAGCTTTCTTT. Full variable domain (remainder filled in from reference TRBV11-2 and TRBJ1-1): EAGVAQSPRYKIIEKRQSVAFWCNPISGHATLYWYQQILGQGPKLLIQFQNNGVVDDSQLPKDRFSAERLKGVDSTLKIQPAKLEDSAVYLCASSYDLGTEAFFGQGTRLTVV.